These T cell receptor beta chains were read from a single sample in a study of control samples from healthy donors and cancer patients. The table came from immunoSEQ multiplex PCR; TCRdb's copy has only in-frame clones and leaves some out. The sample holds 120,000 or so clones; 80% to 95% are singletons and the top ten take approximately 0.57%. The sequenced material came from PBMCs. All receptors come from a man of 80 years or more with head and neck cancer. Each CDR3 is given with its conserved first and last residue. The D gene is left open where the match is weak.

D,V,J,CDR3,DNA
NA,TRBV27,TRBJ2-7,CASSLSLFRERSYEQYF,TGTGCCAGCAGTTTATCCCTTTTTCGGGAGAGATCCTACGAGCAGTACTTC
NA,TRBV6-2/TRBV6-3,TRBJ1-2,CASSYQSYGYTF,TGTGCCAGCAGTTACCAGAGCTATGGCTACACCTTC
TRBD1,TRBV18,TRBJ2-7,CASSPPGTGNYEQYF,TGTGCCAGCTCACCACCCGGGACAGGGAACTACGAGCAGTACTTC
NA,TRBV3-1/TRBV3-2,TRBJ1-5,CAAGYSNQPQHF,TGTGCCGCAGGCTATAGCAATCAGCCCCAGCATTTT
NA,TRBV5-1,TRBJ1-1,CASSLQGAEAFF,TGCGCCAGCAGTCTACAGGGAGCTGAAGCTTTCTTT
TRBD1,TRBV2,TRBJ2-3,CASSELDRVPTSTDTQYF,TGTGCCAGCAGTGAATTGGACAGGGTACCTACTAGCACAGATACGCAGTATTTT
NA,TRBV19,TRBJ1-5,CASSRDSNQPQHF,TGTGCCAGTAGTAGGGATTCCAATCAGCCCCAGCATTTT
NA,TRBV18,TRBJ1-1,CASSPPSAVNTEAFF,TGTGCCAGCTCACCCCCATCAGCCGTGAACACTGAAGCTTTCTTT
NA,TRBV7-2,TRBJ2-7,CASSLTGIYEQYF,TGTGCCAGCAGCTTAACTGGGATCTACGAGCAGTACTTC
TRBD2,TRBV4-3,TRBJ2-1,CASSHTAGTSGARGEQFF,TGCGCCAGCAGCCATACAGCCGGGACTAGCGGGGCCCGGGGTGAGCAGTTCTTC